The next 2 T cell receptor beta chains were all read from a single sample in a study of T cell responses to AZD1222 COVID-19 vaccine. Sequencing used immunoSEQ multiplex PCR; TCRdb keeps in-frame clones, though not all of them. The sample shows 150,000 to 180,000 clones, less than 90% of them seen only once. The input for sequencing was peripheral blood, taken on day 0 of MenACWY control vaccination. The receptor set was obtained from an adult in good health.

CDR3 sequence reads: CASSTGTGGVLTF. The CDR3 coding sequence is TGTGCCAGCAGTACCGGGACAGGAGGCGTCCTGACTTTC. The genes are TRBV12-3 or TRBV12-4 and TRBJ2-6; 8 bases line up with TRBD1. V lost 5 bases, J lost 12 bases, and 6 bases stayed unmatched. The CDR3 has 13 residues.

This clone was detected a few times. This chain links TRBV2 with TRBJ2-1, with 10 positions matching TRBD2. This CDR3 is built from 17 residues. Trimming at V came to 3 bases and at J to 2 bases, leaving 7 bases not matched to a gene. Per the germline V gene, CDR1 is SNHLY and CDR2 is FYNNEI. The CDR3 region has the DNA TGTGCCAGCAGTGAGTATAGGACTAGCGGCACCTACAATGAGCAGTTCTTC. This encodes CASSEYRTSGTYNEQFF. Based on the CDR3 plus reference TRBV2 and TRBJ2-1, the full variable domain is EPEVTQTPSHQVTQMGQEVILRCVPISNHLYFYWYRQILGQKVEFLVSFYNNEISEKSEIFDDQFSVERPDGSNFTLKIRSTKLEDSAMYFCASSEYRTSGTYNEQFFGPGTRLTVL.